The sequence of this TCR beta chain was determined in a study of response to subunit inactivated influenza vaccine (dated by TCRdb to the late 2010s). Background on the whole study: Deep quantitative profiling of the T cell receptor repertoire was used in the study to follow responses to a trivalent subunit inactivated influenza vaccine.

Summary of the overall study and its limitations: The authors proposed that each seasonal influenza vaccination may bring in only a limited number of new T cells.

Deletion took 4 bases off V and 5 bases off J, with a span of 13 bases between the germline ends. The CDR3 numbers 15 residues from cysteine through phenylalanine. Here the CDR3 DNA is all that survives: 45 bases in frame from base 1. The CDR1 and CDR2 encoded by the germline V gene are KGHDR and SFDVKD. This clonotype was counted only a few times. No antigen is known for it. No base quality values were provided; no much bigger clone lies one nucleotide off. The method was RT-PCR. Sequencing took place on an Illumina HiSeq 2500. TCRdb reprocessed the public reads (quality trimming at Q25 with fastp, clone calling with MiXCR) and kept in-frame beta chains. Rows with a matching CDR3 protein are joined into one entry that keeps the most common DNA and genes. The sample table shows 500,000 or so distinct CDR3 sequences, and approximately 15% are seen once. The ten largest clones add up to approximately 3% of the sample.

The origin of this receptor is a man aged 50-75 years who received an inactivated influenza vaccine. Donor details come from another sample of the same person, matched by shared clones. Specimen: CD4+ T cells sorted from PBMCs, collected less than 30 months after vaccination. Here the chain combines TRBV24-1 and TRBJ2-2; the D region possibly corresponds to TRBD1 (7 bases align). The base sequence is TGTGCCACCAGTGACGCGGGACAGCCAACCGGGGAGCTGTTTTTT. Its translation is CATSDAGQPTGELFF.